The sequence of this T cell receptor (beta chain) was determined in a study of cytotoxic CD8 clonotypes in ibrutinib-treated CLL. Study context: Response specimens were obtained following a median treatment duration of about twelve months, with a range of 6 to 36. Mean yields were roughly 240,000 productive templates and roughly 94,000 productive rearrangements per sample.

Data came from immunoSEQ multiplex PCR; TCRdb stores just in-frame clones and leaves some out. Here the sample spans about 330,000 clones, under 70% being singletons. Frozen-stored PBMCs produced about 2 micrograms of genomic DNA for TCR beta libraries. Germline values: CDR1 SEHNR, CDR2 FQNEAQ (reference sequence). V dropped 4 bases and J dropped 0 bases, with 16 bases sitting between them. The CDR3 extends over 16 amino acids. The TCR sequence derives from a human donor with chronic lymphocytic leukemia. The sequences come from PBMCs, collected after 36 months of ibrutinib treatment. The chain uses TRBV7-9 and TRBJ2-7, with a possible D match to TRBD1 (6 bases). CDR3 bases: TGTGCCAGCAGCTCCGTGGCGCCGGACAGCTCCTACGAGCAGTACTTC. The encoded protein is CASSSVAPDSSYEQYF.